These T cell receptor beta chains were read from a single sample in a study of T cell responses to AZD1222 COVID-19 vaccine. The table came from immunoSEQ multiplex PCR; TCRdb's copy has only in-frame clones and leaves some out. The sample has some 110,000 clones, 85% to 90% seen once. The material sequenced was peripheral blood, taken on day 0 of AZD1222 vaccination. Source of these receptors: an adult in good health. Both conserved end residues are part of each CDR3. Fields, in order: J gene, V gene, CDR3 protein.

j_call: TRBJ2-2
v_call: TRBV10-3
cdr3_aa: CAISDATDFLTGELFF

j_call: TRBJ1-5
v_call: TRBV18
cdr3_aa: CASSPSTGNQPQHF

j_call: TRBJ1-4
v_call: TRBV2
cdr3_aa: CASSVPMTGPFEKLFF

j_call: TRBJ1-1
v_call: TRBV6-5
cdr3_aa: CASSYSIEHTEAFF

j_call: TRBJ2-2
v_call: TRBV5-1
cdr3_aa: CASRGRSGNTGELFF

j_call: TRBJ2-2
v_call: TRBV9
cdr3_aa: CASSPLTGTGTGELFF

j_call: TRBJ1-1
v_call: TRBV29-1
cdr3_aa: CSVEFQGGNTEAFF

j_call: TRBJ1-6
v_call: TRBV18
cdr3_aa: CASSPRTGENSPLHF

j_call: TRBJ1-2
v_call: TRBV4-3
cdr3_aa: CASSQGQQDNYGYTF

j_call: TRBJ2-7
v_call: TRBV5-1
cdr3_aa: CASSLGGYEQYF

j_call: TRBJ2-7
v_call: TRBV19
cdr3_aa: CASSIVSRGHYEQYF

j_call: TRBJ1-5
v_call: TRBV18
cdr3_aa: CASSLGTADSNQPQHF

j_call: TRBJ1-1
v_call: TRBV5-8
cdr3_aa: CASPRGARENTEAFF